This TCR beta chain was recorded in a study of early stage breast cancer tumors. Study-level points and caveats: Most shared enriched TCRB sequences were commonly generated ones.

The table lists this clone with a count of one. What it binds is unknown. The method was immunoSEQ multiplex PCR; TCRdb's version includes in-frame clones alone and lacks a portion of them. The table lists some 58,000 clones, more than 60% of them singletons, with 3% to 3.5% in the top ten. CDR3 size: 12 residues. V gave up 9 bases and J gave up 4 bases, with 13 bases separating them. CDR1 MNHNY and CDR2 SVGAGI come from the germline V gene (reference sequence). This TCR came from a person in their twenties or thirties with breast cancer. The rearrangement joins TRBV6-6 to TRBJ2-7, with a tentative D call TRBD2 (6 bases). The sample comprised blood. The CDR3 protein is CASTGERYEQYF. In DNA, the CDR3 is TGTGCCAGTACGGGAGAAAGGTACGAGCAGTACTTC.